These T cell receptor beta chains were read from a single sample in a study of blood T cells in healthy people across ages. TCRdb re-derived calls from the 5' RACE reads in MiXCR, one entry per CDR3 protein. The sample consists of hundreds of thousands of distinct CDR3 sequences, 40% to 65% of them appearing once. The sample consisted of blood. These receptors were taken from a man older than 75 in good health. Both conserved end residues are part of each CDR3. Fields, in order: J gene, V gene, D gene, clone size, CDR3 DNA, CDR3 protein. D genes are given only for firm matches. Expanded clones are given a class, and other clones once, few, many or no size at all.

>TRBJ2-2|TRBV20-1|TRBD2|.
TGCAGTGCTAGGCCATACGGGAGGAGAAACACCGGGGAGCTGTTTTTT
CSARPYGRRNTGELFF
>TRBJ2-7|TRBV5-5|TRBD1|.
TGTGCCAGCAGCGTATGGGGGGCTGGGACAGGGGGCTACGAGCAGTACTTC
CASSVWGAGTGGYEQYF
>TRBJ2-5|TRBV29-1|TRBD2|.
TGCAGCCCGTTTGGTCTAGCGGATGAGCAGTACTTC
CSPFGLADEQYF
>TRBJ2-1|TRBV4-2|TRBD2|few
TGTGCCAGCAGCCAAGGGGGACTAGCGTCCTCCTACAATGAGCAGTTCTTC
CASSQGGLASSYNEQFF
>TRBJ2-5|TRBV2|TRBD2|few
TGTGCCAGCAGTGAAGGGACTAGACCGTACCAAGAGACCCAGTACTTC
CASSEGTRPYQETQYF
>TRBJ2-5|TRBV5-1|TRBD1|few
TGCGCCAGCAGCCCGTGGACAGGGGGCTCCCAAGAGACCCAGTACTTC
CASSPWTGGSQETQYF
>TRBJ2-5|TRBV4-1|.|.
TGCGCCAGCAGCCAAGATGGTGGCGGGTCTATTCAAGAGACCCAGTACTTC
CASSQDGGGSIQETQYF
>TRBJ2-7|TRBV10-3|.|few
TGTGCCATCAGTCAGGGGCGCATCTACGAGCAGTACTTC
CAISQGRIYEQYF
>TRBJ1-2|TRBV15|.|few
TGTGCCACCAGCAGAGATCTCGAGGGGTTTCTCTACGGCTACACCTTC
CATSRDLEGFLYGYTF
>TRBJ2-7|TRBV5-5|TRBD2|.
TGTGCCAGCAGCCGGATGGAGACTAGCGGGACCCGAGCCGCCTACGAGCAGTACTTC
CASSRMETSGTRAAYEQYF